This TCR beta chain was identified in a study of blood T cell repertoires in COVID-19. Study-level background: Samples of COVID-19 (acute and convalescent) were obtained from the United States, Italy and Spain. T cells, B-cell-depleted T cells, or PBMCs supplied cDNA or gDNA.

Under the authors' procedure: Estimates of nucleated cell counts were drawn from the amplification of reference gene primers. Here immunoSEQ multiplex PCR was the method, and the copy in TCRdb shows in-frame clones only, minus some. V and J calls and clone size are as listed in that table; D and trimming were resolved from the DNA. The sample records about 420,000 clones, about 90% being singletons. Followed longitudinally, the Seattle patients had been enrolled during active infection. Germline CDR1 reads MNHNY; CDR2 reads SVGAGI (reference sequence). J lost 6 bases, V lost 2 bases, and 7 bases had no gene match. The CDR3 is 15 amino acids.

The sequence was collected from a young man with COVID-19, enrolled during active disease. Material for sequencing was peripheral blood. This chain connects TRBV6-6 to TRBJ1-5; 7 bases match TRBD1. CDR3 sequence reads: CASSYEGAAGQPQHF. In DNA, the CDR3 is TGTGCCAGCAGTTACGAGGGGGCCGCGGGTCAGCCCCAGCATTTT.